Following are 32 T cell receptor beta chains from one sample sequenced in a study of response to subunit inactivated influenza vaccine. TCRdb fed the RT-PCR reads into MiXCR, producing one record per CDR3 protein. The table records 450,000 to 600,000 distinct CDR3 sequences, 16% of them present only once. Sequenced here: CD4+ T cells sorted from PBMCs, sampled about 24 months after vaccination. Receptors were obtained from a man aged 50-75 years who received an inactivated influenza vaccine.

CDR3 in DNA: TGTGCCAGCAGCCAGGGTGTACGGACTAGCGGGAGAAATGAGCAGTTCTTC. This sequence encodes CASSQGVRTSGRNEQFF. The J gene is TRBJ2-1, the V gene TRBV9, with TRBD2 identical over 13 bases. J was trimmed by 7 bases and V by 4 bases; bases with no gene match: 11. The CDR3 spans 17 residues. CDR1 SGDLS and CDR2 YYNGEE come from the germline V gene.

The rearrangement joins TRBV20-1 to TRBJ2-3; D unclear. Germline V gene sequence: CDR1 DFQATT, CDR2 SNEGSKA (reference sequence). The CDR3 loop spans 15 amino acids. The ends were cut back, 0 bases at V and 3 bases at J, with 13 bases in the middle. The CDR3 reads CSARDLLRHTDTQYF. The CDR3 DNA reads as TGCAGTGCTAGAGATCTGCTACGCCATACAGATACGCAGTATTTT.

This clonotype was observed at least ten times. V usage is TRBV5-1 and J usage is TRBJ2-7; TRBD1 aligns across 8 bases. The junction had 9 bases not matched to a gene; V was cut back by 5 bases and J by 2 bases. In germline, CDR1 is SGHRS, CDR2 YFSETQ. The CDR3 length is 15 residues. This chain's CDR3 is CASRYLGTGTYEQYF. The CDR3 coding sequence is TGCGCCAGCAGATACCTCGGGACAGGAACCTACGAGCAGTACTTC.

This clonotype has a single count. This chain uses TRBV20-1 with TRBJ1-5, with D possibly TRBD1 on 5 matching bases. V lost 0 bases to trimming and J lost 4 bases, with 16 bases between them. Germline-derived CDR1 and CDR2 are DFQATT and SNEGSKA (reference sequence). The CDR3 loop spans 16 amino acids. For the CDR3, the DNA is TGCAGTGCTAGAGATCCTACTCCGGGGCCAAATCAGCCCCAGCATTTT. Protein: CSARDPTPGPNQPQHF.

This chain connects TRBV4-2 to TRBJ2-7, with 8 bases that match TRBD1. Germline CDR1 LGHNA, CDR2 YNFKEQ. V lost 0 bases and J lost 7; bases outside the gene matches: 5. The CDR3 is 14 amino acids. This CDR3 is CASSQDLDREEQYF. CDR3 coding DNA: TGTGCCAGCAGCCAAGATCTGGACAGGGAGGAGCAGTACTTC.

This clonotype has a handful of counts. CDR3 loop: CSVSGTDKDQPQHF. CDR3 nucleotides: TGCAGCGTCTCCGGGACAGACAAAGATCAGCCCCAGCATTTT. The chain carries TRBV29-1 and TRBJ1-5, with 7 bases identical to TRBD1. CDR1 is SQVTM and CDR2 is ANQGSEA in the germline V gene. This CDR3 is 14 amino acids long. The V gene end was trimmed by 6 bases and the J gene end by 5 bases; junction bases not matched to a gene: 10.

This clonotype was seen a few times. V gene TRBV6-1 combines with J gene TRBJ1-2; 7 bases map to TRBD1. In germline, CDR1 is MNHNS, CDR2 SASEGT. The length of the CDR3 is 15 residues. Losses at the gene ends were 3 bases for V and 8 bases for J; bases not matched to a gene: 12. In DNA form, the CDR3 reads TGTGCCAGCAGTGATTACTTAGACAGGGTCGGAGGCTACACCTTC. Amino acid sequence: CASSDYLDRVGGYTF.

CDR3 DNA: TGTGCCAGCAGCCCTGGGCGGAATTCACCCCTCCACTTT. It specifies CASSPGRNSPLHF. The chain employs TRBV7-2 and TRBJ1-6; D unresolved. V shed 5 bases and J shed 7 bases, with 9 bases lying between them. The CDR3 contains 13 residues. Germline CDR1 and CDR2: SGHTA and FQGNSA.

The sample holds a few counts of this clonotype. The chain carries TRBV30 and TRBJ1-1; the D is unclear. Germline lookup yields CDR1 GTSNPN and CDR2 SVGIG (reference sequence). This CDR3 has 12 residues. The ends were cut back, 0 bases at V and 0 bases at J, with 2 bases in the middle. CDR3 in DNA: TGTGCCTGGAGTGTAATGAACACTGAAGCTTTCTTT. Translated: CAWSVMNTEAFF.

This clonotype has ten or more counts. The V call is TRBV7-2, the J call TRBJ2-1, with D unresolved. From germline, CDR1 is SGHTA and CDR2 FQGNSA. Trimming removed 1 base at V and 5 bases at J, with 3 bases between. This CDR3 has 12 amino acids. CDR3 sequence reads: CASSLGNNEQFF. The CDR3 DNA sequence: TGTGCCAGCAGCTTAGGGAACAATGAGCAGTTCTTC.

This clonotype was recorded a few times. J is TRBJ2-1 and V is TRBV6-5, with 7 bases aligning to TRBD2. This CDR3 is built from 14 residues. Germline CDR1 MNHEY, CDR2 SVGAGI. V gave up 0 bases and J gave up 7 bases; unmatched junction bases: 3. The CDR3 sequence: CASSYSREINEQFF. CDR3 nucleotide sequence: TGTGCCAGCAGTTACTCGCGGGAGATAAATGAGCAGTTCTTC.

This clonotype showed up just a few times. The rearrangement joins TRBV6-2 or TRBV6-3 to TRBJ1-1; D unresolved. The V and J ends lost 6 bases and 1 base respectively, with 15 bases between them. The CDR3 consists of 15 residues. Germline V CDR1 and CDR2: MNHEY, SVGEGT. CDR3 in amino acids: CASSSHTRQNTEAFF. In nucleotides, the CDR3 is TGTGCCAGCAGCAGTCACACCCGACAGAACACTGAAGCTTTCTTT.

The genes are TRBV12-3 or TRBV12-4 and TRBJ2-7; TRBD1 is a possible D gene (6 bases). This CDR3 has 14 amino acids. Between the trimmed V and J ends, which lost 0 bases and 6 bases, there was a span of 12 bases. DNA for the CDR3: TGTGCCAGCAGTTTAGCCGGGACAAACGGCGAGCAGTACTTC. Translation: CASSLAGTNGEQYF.

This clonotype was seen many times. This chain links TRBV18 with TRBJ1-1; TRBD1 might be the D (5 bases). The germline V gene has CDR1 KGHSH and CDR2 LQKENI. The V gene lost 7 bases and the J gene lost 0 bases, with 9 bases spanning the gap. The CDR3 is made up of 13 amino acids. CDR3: CASFAGMNTEAFF. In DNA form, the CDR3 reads TGTGCCAGCTTCGCAGGGATGAACACTGAAGCTTTCTTT.

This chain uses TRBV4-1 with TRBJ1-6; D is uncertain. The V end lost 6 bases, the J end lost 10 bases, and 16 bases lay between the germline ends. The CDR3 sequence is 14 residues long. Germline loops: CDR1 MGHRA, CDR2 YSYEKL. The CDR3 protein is CASRPQEGRSPLHF. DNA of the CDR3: TGCGCCAGCAGACCCCAAGAAGGCAGATCACCCCTCCACTTT.

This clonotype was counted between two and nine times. CDR3 in DNA: TGCAGTGCTAGAGGGGGAGTGGAGACTGAAGCTTTCTTT. Its protein is CSARGGVETEAFF. This sequence joins TRBV20-1 and TRBJ1-1; D gene ambiguous. The germline V gene encodes CDR1 DFQATT and CDR2 SNEGSKA (reference sequence). Trimming cost V 1 base and J 5 bases, with 11 bases left between them. The CDR3 is made up of 13 amino acids.

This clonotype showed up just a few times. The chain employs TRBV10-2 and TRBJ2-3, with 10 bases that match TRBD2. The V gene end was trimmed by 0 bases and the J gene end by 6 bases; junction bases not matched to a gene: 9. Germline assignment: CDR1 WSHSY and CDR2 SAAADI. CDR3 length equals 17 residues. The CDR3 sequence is CASSESVGLAGDDTQYF. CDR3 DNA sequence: TGCGCCAGCAGTGAGTCGGTTGGGCTAGCGGGGGATGATACGCAGTATTTT.

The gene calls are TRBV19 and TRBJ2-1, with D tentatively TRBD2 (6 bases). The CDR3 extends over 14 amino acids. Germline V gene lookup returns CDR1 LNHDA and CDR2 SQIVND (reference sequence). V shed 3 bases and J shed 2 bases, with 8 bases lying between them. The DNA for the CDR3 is TGTGCCAGTAGTATTTTAGCGGCCTACAATGAGCAGTTCTTC. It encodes CASSILAAYNEQFF.

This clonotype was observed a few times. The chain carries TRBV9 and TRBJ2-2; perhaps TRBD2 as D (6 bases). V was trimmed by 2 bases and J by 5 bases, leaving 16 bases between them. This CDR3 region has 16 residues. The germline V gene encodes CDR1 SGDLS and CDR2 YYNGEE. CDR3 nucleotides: TGTGCCAGCAGCGTCGAAGGGCTAGGGAGGACCGGGGAGCTGTTTTTT. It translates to CASSVEGLGRTGELFF.

CDR3 in amino acids: CSAATGSHSYEQYF. For the CDR3, the DNA is TGCAGTGCTGCCACAGGGTCCCACTCCTACGAGCAGTACTTC. The chain employs TRBV20-1 and TRBJ2-7; D is possibly TRBD1 (6 bases). The germline CDR1 and CDR2 sequences are DFQATT and SNEGSKA (reference sequence). The V gene lost 5 bases and the J gene lost 0 bases, with 14 bases spanning the gap. The CDR3 length is 14 residues.

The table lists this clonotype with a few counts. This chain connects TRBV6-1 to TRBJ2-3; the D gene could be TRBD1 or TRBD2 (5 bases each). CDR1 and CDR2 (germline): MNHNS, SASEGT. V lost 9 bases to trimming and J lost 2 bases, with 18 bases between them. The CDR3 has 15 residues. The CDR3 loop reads CASSPGAPNTDTQYF. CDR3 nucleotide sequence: TGTGCCAGTTCCCCCGGGGCGCCTAACACAGATACGCAGTATTTT.

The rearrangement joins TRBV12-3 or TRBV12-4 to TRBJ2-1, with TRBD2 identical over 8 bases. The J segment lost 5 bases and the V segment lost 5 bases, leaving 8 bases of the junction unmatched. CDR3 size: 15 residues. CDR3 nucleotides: TGTGCCAGCAGTAGAACTAGCGGAGCAAACAATGAGCAGTTCTTC. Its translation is CASSRTSGANNEQFF.

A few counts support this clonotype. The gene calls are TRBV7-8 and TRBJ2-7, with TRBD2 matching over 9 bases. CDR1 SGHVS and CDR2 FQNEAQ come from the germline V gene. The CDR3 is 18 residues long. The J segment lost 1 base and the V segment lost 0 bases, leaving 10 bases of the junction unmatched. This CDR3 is CASSLAPPLAGTSYEQYF. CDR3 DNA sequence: TGTGCCAGCAGCTTAGCCCCCCCGCTAGCGGGGACTTCCTACGAGCAGTACTTC.

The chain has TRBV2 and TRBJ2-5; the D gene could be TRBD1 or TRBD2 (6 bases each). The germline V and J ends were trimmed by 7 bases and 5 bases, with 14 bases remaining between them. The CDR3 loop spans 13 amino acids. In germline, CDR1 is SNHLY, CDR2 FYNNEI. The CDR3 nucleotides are TGTGCCAGCAAACGGGGGCCAGGGGAGACCCAGTACTTC. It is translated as CASKRGPGETQYF.

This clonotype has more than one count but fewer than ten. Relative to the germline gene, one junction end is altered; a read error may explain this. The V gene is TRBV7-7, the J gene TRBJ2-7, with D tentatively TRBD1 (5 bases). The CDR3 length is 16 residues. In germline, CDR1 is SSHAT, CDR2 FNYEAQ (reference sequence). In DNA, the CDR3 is TGTGCTAGCAGCCCCGGCCCGTCTCAGGGAACCTACGAGCAGTACTTC. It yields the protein CASSPGPSQGTYEQYF.

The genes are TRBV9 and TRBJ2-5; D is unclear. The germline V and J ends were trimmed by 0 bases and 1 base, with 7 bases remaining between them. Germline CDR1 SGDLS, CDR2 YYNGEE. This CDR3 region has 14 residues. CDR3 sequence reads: CASSVANGQETQYF. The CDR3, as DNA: TGTGCCAGCAGCGTAGCTAACGGCCAAGAGACCCAGTACTTC.

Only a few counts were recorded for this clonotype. The CDR3 sequence: CASSRLVKWTSPQETQYF. For the CDR3, the DNA is TGTGCCAGCAGTCGACTCGTAAAATGGACTAGCCCCCAAGAGACCCAGTACTTC. The rearrangement uses TRBV6-4 and TRBJ2-5; 8 nucleotides line up with TRBD2. The CDR3 sequence is 18 residues long. Looked up from germline, CDR1 is MRHNA and CDR2 is SNTAGT. With 5 bases clipped from V and 1 base from J, the junction kept 15 bases outside the gene matches.

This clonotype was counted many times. The CDR3 spells CAIFRGTSGSNTGELFF. CDR3 coding DNA: TGTGCCATCTTTCGGGGGACTAGCGGTTCGAACACCGGGGAGCTGTTTTTT. The rearrangement uses TRBV10-3 and TRBJ2-2, with 11 bases identical to TRBD2. The CDR3 sequence is 17 residues long. Trimming removed 8 bases from V and 0 bases from J; junction bases left unmatched: 8. Looked up from germline, CDR1 is ENHRY and CDR2 is SYGVKD.

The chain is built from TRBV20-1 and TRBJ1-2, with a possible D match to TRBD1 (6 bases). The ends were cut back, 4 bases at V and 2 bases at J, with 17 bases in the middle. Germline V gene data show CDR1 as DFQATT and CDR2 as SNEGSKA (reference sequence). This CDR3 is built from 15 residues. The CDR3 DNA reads TGCAGTGCTATCCCCTCTGGGGGGGCCAACTATGGCTACACCTTC. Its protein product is CSAIPSGGANYGYTF.

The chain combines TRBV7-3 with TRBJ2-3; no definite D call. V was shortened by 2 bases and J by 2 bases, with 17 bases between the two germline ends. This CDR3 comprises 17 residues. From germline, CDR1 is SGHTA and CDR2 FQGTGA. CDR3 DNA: TGTGCCAGCAGCTTACCTCGGCCGACTCAAATCACAGATACGCAGTATTTT. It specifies CASSLPRPTQITDTQYF.

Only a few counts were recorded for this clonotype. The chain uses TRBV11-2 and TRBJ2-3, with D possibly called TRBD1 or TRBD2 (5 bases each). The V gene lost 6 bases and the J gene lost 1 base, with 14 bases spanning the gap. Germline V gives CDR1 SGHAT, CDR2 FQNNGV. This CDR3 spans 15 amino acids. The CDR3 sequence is CASRLMGTGTDTQYF. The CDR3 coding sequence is TGTGCCAGCAGGCTAATGGGGACGGGCACAGATACGCAGTATTTT.

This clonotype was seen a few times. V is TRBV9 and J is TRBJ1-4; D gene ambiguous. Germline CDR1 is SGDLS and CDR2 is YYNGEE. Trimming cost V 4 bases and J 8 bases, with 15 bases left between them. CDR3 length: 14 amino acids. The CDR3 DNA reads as TGTGCCAGCAGCCCTCGGGCCGGGCGGGAAAAACTGTTTTTT. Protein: CASSPRAGREKLFF.